This paragraph covers one T cell receptor (beta chain) sequence. TCRdb re-called the RT-PCR reads through MiXCR, storing one row per CDR3 protein. Of about 680,000 distinct CDR3 sequences listed, approximately 15% are singletons. The V gene's germline CDR1 is GTSNPN and CDR2 SVGIG (reference sequence). The germline V and J ends were trimmed by 0 bases and 7 bases, with 4 bases remaining between them. The CDR3 runs 11 residues. This chain links TRBV30 with TRBJ2-1, with D uncertain. The TCR originated in a female donor in good health, serving as a healthy control. Specimen: memory CD4+ T cells from blood. The CDR3 spells CAWSVQNEQFF. For the CDR3, the DNA is TGTGCCTGGAGTGTACAAAATGAGCAGTTCTTC.